These 27 T cell receptor beta chains originate from one sample sequenced in a study of blood T cell repertoires in COVID-19. Sequencing used immunoSEQ multiplex PCR; TCRdb keeps in-frame clones, though not all of them. The table includes roughly 100,000 clones, over 75% detected once. Material: peripheral blood. The origin of the receptors is a human donor in a cohort sampled during active COVID-19.

The rearrangement links TRBV5-1 to TRBJ2-1, with 11 nucleotides matching TRBD2. CDR3 length: 16 amino acids. Trimming cost V 0 bases and J 9 bases; bases outside gene matches: 8. Looked up from germline, CDR1 is SGHRS and CDR2 is YFSETQ. The chain's CDR3 is CASSLASRLAGGEQFF. In DNA form, the CDR3 reads TGCGCCAGCAGCTTGGCCTCTCGGCTAGCGGGAGGTGAGCAGTTCTTC. Drawing the rest from reference TRBV5-1 and TRBJ2-1, the complete variable domain is KAGVTQTPRYLIKTRGQQVTLSCSPISGHRSVSWYQQTPGQGLQFLFEYFSETQRNKGNFPGRFSGRQFSNSRSEMNVSTLELGDSALYLCASSLASRLAGGEQFFGPGTRLTVL.

The genes are TRBV4-1 and TRBJ2-7; 12 bases map to TRBD1. This CDR3 has 16 amino acids. The V gene end was trimmed by 1 base and the J gene end by 7 bases; junction bases not matched to a gene: 8. Looked up from germline, CDR1 is MGHRA and CDR2 is YSYEKL. CDR3 sequence reads: CASSQGAGTGGQEQYF. The CDR3 bases are TGCGCCAGCAGCCAAGGCGCCGGGACAGGGGGCCAGGAGCAGTACTTC.

This clone was counted a single time. The V and J genes are TRBV19 and TRBJ2-3; TRBD2 might be the D (5 bases). With 6 bases removed from V and 0 bases from J, the gap between germline ends came to 16 bases. The CDR3 contains 16 residues. CDR1 is LNHDA and CDR2 is SQIVND in the germline V gene (reference sequence). The CDR3 here is CASSRDLTGSTDTQYF. The CDR3, as DNA: TGTGCCAGTAGCCGAGATCTGACGGGAAGCACAGATACGCAGTATTTT.

CDR3 sequence (DNA): TGCGCCAGCAGCTTGGGAGGAGCGGGAGTGGATACGCAGTATTTT. It translates to CASSLGGAGVDTQYF. J is TRBJ2-3 and V is TRBV5-1, with 8 bases that match TRBD2. CDR3 length: 15 amino acids. The J segment lost 6 bases and the V segment lost 0 bases, leaving 6 bases of the junction unmatched. The V gene's germline CDR1 is SGHRS and CDR2 YFSETQ.

The chain employs TRBV7-9 and TRBJ2-2; 7 nucleotides match TRBD1. The CDR3 length is 17 residues. Germline trimming cut 5 bases from V and 7 bases from J; bases unmatched to any gene: 16. Germline assignment: CDR1 SEHNR and CDR2 FQNEAQ (reference sequence). CDR3 sequence: CASSGLSRQGFDGELFF. CDR3 DNA: TGTGCCAGCAGCGGTCTGAGCAGACAGGGATTCGACGGGGAGCTGTTTTTT.

The chain carries TRBV28 and TRBJ2-3; 15 bases agree with TRBD2. CDR1 is MDHEN, CDR2 SYDVKM, per germline. This CDR3 has 17 residues. Losses at the gene ends were 8 bases for V and 5 bases for J; bases not matched to a gene: 11. The CDR3 region has the DNA TGTGCCAGCTCGACCAGGACTAGCGGGGGGGCTAGAGATACGCAGTATTTT. It translates to CASSTRTSGGARDTQYF.

This sequence joins TRBV28 and TRBJ2-5; 7 bases match TRBD2. The V segment lost 7 bases and the J segment 3 bases; nucleotides outside the gene matches: 5. Per germline, CDR1 MDHEN and CDR2 SYDVKM. This CDR3 has 13 amino acids. CDR3 amino acids: CASTRGWEETQYF. CDR3 sequence (DNA): TGTGCCAGCACGCGGGGGTGGGAAGAGACCCAGTACTTC.

The rearrangement joins TRBV28 to TRBJ1-1; D unclear. The CDR3 covers 14 residues. Trimming cost V 3 bases and J 0 bases, with 8 bases left between them. CDR1 MDHEN and CDR2 SYDVKM come from the germline V gene. CDR3 in DNA: TGTGCCAGCAGTTTTGTTGGCCTGAACACTGAAGCTTTCTTT. As protein: CASSFVGLNTEAFF.

The genes are TRBV7-2 and TRBJ2-1; 14 bases align to TRBD2. The CDR3 loop spans 17 amino acids. Germline V gene lookup returns CDR1 SGHTA and CDR2 FQGNSA. V gave up 1 base and J gave up 7 bases; unmatched junction bases: 6. The CDR3 loop reads CASSLEGTSGRVNEQFF. CDR3 nucleotide sequence: TGTGCCAGCAGCTTAGAGGGGACTAGCGGGAGAGTAAATGAGCAGTTCTTC.

This rearrangement joins TRBV30 to TRBJ2-1, with a possible D match to TRBD2 (7 bases). The CDR3 length is 18 residues. The V gene's germline CDR1 is GTSNPN and CDR2 SVGIG (reference sequence). Trimming removed 0 bases from V and 4 bases from J, with 22 bases in between. The CDR3 is CAWSVFQGTTLIYNEQFF. The CDR3 nucleotides are TGTGCCTGGAGTGTATTTCAGGGGACTACCCTAATATACAATGAGCAGTTCTTC.

This clone was observed a handful of times. The chain combines TRBV6-4 with TRBJ1-5; D not certain. The germline CDR1 and CDR2 sequences are MRHNA and SNTAGT. Trimming removed 2 bases at V and 5 bases at J, with 19 bases between. The CDR3 is 17 amino acids. CDR3 in DNA: TGTGCCAGCAGTGACATAGTATGGGAGGTCTTTGATCAGCCCCAGCATTTT. Protein product: CASSDIVWEVFDQPQHF.

This clone turned up a few times. This chain joins TRBV6-5 and TRBJ2-1, with 15 bases that match TRBD2. Trimming took 4 bases from V and 15 from J; bases not matched to a gene: 4. The CDR3 runs 13 residues. Germline-derived CDR1 and CDR2 are MNHEY and SVGAGI. In DNA, the CDR3 is TGTGCCAGCAGTTCGGGACTAGCGGGAGGCCGGTTCTTC. It codes for CASSSGLAGGRFF.

The chain carries TRBV9 and TRBJ1-1, with TRBD1 matching 7 bases. J lost 0 bases, V lost 7 bases, and 6 bases had no gene match. The CDR3 totals 14 residues. The germline CDR1 and CDR2 sequences are SGDLS and YYNGEE. In DNA form, the CDR3 reads TGTGCCAGCGGAAGACAGGGACTGAACACTGAAGCTTTCTTT. It codes for CASGRQGLNTEAFF.

CDR3 amino acids: CASSRAQEVTPPYNEQFF. CDR3 DNA: TGTGCCAGCAGCCGAGCTCAGGAGGTAACACCCCCTTACAATGAGCAGTTCTTC. The rearrangement uses TRBV4-2 and TRBJ2-1; D is possibly TRBD2 (5 bases). V gave up 4 bases and J gave up 4 bases, with 23 bases separating them. The CDR3 runs to 18 residues. The germline gives CDR1 LGHNA, CDR2 YNFKEQ.

The rearrangement links TRBV3-1 (or the pseudogene TRBV3-2) to TRBJ2-7; 14 nucleotides align to TRBD2. J gave up 2 bases and V 2 bases, and 5 bases lay outside the gene matches. Germline V gene lookup returns CDR1 LGHDT and CDR2 YNNKEL (reference sequence). This CDR3 has 17 amino acids. In DNA, the CDR3 is TGTGCCAGCAGCCAACCGGGACTAGCGGGAGCGGCCTACGAGCAGTACTTC. The encoded protein is CASSQPGLAGAAYEQYF.

The V call is TRBV10-1, the J call TRBJ2-2, with 7 bases lining up with TRBD1. V dropped 6 bases and J dropped 6; count of bases not matched to a gene: 7. Germline CDR1 reads WNHNN; CDR2 reads SYGVQD (reference sequence). The CDR3 spans 14 residues. The chain's CDR3 is CASRGTGDAGELFF. The CDR3 DNA reads TGCGCCAGCAGGGGTACAGGGGACGCCGGGGAGCTGTTTTTT.

V is TRBV18 and J is TRBJ2-2, with 7 bases fitting TRBD1. The CDR3 runs to 18 residues. Germline V CDR1 and CDR2: KGHSH, LQKENI. The V gene end was trimmed by 6 bases and the J gene end by 0 bases; junction bases not matched to a gene: 13. The CDR3 nucleotides read TGTGCCAGCTCCTTAAGCACAGGGGCCCACTCGAACACCGGGGAGCTGTTTTTT. Its protein product is CASSLSTGAHSNTGELFF.

Details on this clone: The junction departs from the called germline gene at one end, perhaps through a read error. As DNA, the CDR3 is TGTGCCAGCAGTTCTCTACTAGATCGGTTGTGCGGTTTT. This sequence encodes CASSSLLDRLCGF. The chain couples TRBV12-3 or TRBV12-4 to TRBJ2-3; possible D gene TRBD2, 5 bases. This CDR3 spans 13 amino acids.

The chain uses TRBV28 and TRBJ2-3; maybe TRBD2 (5 bases). Trimming removed 5 bases from V and 4 bases from J, with 19 bases in between. The CDR3 runs 16 residues. Germline loops: CDR1 MDHEN, CDR2 SYDVKM. The CDR3 sequence is CASSPRTDVLSDTQYF. In DNA form, the CDR3 reads TGTGCCAGCAGTCCCCGGACTGACGTATTGTCAGATACGCAGTATTTT. Complete variable domain (other parts from reference TRBV28 and TRBJ2-3): DVKVTQSSRYLVKRTGEKVFLECVQDMDHENMFWYRQDPGLGLRLIYFSYDVKMKEKGDIPEGYSVSREKKERFSLILESASTNQTSMYLCASSPRTDVLSDTQYFGPGTRLTVL.

The V call is TRBV5-6, the J call TRBJ1-1; D call uncertain. V was pared by 4 bases and J by 4 bases, with 17 bases between. This CDR3 spans 15 amino acids. CDR1 and CDR2 from the germline V gene are SGHDT and YYEEEE. DNA for the CDR3: TGTGCCAGCAGCGCGGGCGGTTGGGAGAGCACTGAAGCTTTCTTT. It specifies CASSAGGWESTEAFF. The variable domain in full, with the rest retrieved from reference TRBV5-6 and TRBJ1-1, is DAGVTQSPTHLIKTRGQQVTLRCSPKSGHDTVSWYQQALGQGPQFIFQYYEEEERQRGNFPDRFSGHQFPNYSSELNVNALLLGDSALYLCASSAGGWESTEAFFGQGTRLTVV.

Here the CDR3 DNA reads TGTGCCAGCAGCTTGGAAAGCGGAAGCTACAATGAGCAGTTCTTC. Translated, it gives CASSLESGSYNEQFF. The chain couples TRBV5-4 to TRBJ2-1; D perhaps matches TRBD2 (5 bases). CDR3 length: 15 residues. CDR1 and CDR2 (germline): SGHNT, YYREEE (reference sequence). V was clipped by 0 bases and J by 3 bases, with 10 bases between them.

The chain combines TRBV29-1 with TRBJ1-1; no firm D call. Deletions cut 2 bases from V and 6 bases from J, with 10 bases between. The CDR3 runs to 12 residues. Germline loops: CDR1 SQVTM, CDR2 ANQGSEA. CDR3 in amino acids: CSVESGGAEAFF. CDR3 nucleotides: TGCAGCGTTGAATCTGGCGGGGCTGAAGCTTTCTTT.

The J gene is TRBJ2-5, the V gene TRBV6-5; 7 bases are a match to TRBD1. The CDR3 length is 14 residues. CDR1 and CDR2 from the germline V gene are MNHEY and SVGAGI. V shed 6 bases, J shed 5 bases, and the junction held 9 bases outside the gene matches. The CDR3 here is CASSRGDSSETQYF. The CDR3 DNA reads as TGTGCCAGCAGCCGAGGGGACAGTTCGGAGACCCAGTACTTC.

CDR3 bases: TGTGCCAGCAGCTTAGGGGACTTATCCTACAATGAGCAGTTCTTC. Translated, it gives CASSLGDLSYNEQFF. The J gene is TRBJ2-1, the V gene TRBV7-8; D is possibly TRBD2 (6 bases). The ends were cut back, 1 base at V and 1 base at J, with 8 bases in the middle. Germline assignment: CDR1 SGHVS and CDR2 FQNEAQ. This CDR3 comprises 15 residues.

The V call is TRBV27, the J call TRBJ2-5, with TRBD2 identical over 14 bases. The germline CDR1 and CDR2 sequences are MNHEY and SMNVEV (reference sequence). Trimming at V came to 4 bases and at J to 3 bases, leaving 4 bases not matched to a gene. The CDR3 has 16 residues. Written as DNA, the CDR3 is TGTGCCAGCAGTTCCATGACTAGCGGGAGGGAAGAGACCCAGTACTTC. Translated, it gives CASSSMTSGREETQYF.

V is TRBV29-1 and J is TRBJ1-2; perhaps TRBD1 as D (5 bases). Germline V gene data show CDR1 as SQVTM and CDR2 as ANQGSEA. The V end was cut by 6 bases, the J end by 2 bases, with 10 bases between. The CDR3 has 12 residues. In nucleotides, the CDR3 is TGCAGCGTCGCCCGACAGAACTATGGCTACACCTTC. This codes for CSVARQNYGYTF.

The chain uses TRBV13 and TRBJ1-4; 10 nucleotides agree with TRBD1. This CDR3 contains 17 residues. V shed 3 bases and J 7 bases; nucleotides not matched to a gene: 11. Germline V gene lookup returns CDR1 PRHDT and CDR2 FYEKMQ (reference sequence). The CDR3 DNA is TGTGCCAGCAGCTTCCGGGACAGGGGAGTGGAGTTTGAAAAACTGTTTTTT. Protein product: CASSFRDRGVEFEKLFF.